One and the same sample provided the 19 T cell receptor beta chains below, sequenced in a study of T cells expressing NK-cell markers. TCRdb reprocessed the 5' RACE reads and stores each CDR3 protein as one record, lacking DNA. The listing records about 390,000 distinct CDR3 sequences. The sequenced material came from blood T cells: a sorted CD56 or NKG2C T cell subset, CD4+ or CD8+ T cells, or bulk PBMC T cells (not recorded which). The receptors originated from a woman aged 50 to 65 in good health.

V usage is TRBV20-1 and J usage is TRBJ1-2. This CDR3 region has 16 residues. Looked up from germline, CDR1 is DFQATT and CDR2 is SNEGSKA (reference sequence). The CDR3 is CSASRPGISDNYGYTF.

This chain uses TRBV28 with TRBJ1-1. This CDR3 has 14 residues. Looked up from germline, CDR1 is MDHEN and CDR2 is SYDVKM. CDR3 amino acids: CASSLNSLNTEAFF.

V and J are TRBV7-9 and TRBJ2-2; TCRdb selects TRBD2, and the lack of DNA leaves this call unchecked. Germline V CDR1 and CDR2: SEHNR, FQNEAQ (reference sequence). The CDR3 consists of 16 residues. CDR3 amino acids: CASSLPLAAHTGELFF.

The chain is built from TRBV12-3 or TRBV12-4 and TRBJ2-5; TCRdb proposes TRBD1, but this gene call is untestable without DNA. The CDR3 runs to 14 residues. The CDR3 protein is CASRGTGASETQYF.

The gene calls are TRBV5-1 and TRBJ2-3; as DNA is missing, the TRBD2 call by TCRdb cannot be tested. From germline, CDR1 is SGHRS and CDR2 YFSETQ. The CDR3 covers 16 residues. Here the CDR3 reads CASSLAVGGDWDTQYF.

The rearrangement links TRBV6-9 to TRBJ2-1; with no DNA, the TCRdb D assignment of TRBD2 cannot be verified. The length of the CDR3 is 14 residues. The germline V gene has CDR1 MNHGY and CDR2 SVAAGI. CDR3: CASMSGRDYNEQFF.

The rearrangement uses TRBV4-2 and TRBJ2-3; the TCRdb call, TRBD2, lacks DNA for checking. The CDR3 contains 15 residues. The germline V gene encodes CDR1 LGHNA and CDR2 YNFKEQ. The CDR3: CASSLRPLAGDTQYF.

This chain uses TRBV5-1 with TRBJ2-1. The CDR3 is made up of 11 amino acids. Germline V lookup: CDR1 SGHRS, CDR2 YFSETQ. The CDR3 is CASSLIREQFF.

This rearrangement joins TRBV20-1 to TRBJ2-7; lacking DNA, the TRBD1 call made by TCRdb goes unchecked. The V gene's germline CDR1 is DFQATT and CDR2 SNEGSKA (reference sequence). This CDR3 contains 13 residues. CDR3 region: CSARGDRDYEQYF.

The CDR3 reads CASSLAGDRRNTEAFF. The chain uses TRBV12-3 or TRBV12-4 and TRBJ1-1; TCRdb proposes TRBD1, but this gene call is untestable without DNA. CDR3 length: 16 residues.

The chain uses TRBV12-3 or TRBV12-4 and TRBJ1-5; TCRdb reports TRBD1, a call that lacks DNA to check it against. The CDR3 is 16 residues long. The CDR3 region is CASSLALQGAGQPQHF.

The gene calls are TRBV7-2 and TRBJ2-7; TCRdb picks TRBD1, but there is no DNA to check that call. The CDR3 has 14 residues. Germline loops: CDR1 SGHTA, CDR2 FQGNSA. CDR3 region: CASSLGPPRDEQYF.

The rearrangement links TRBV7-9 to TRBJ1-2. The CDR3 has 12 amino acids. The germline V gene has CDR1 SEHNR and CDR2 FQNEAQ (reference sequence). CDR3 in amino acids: CAVGFTNYGYTF.

CDR3 in amino acids: CASSRSAGFPSTDTQYF. The chain joins TRBV4-1 to TRBJ2-3; absent DNA, TCRdb's TRBD2 call cannot be checked. The CDR3 has 17 amino acids. The germline gives CDR1 MGHRA, CDR2 YSYEKL.

CDR3 residues: CATSRDPDRDQETQYF. The V call is TRBV15, the J call TRBJ2-5; TCRdb outputs TRBD1, but without DNA this stays unchecked. The length of the CDR3 is 16 residues. The germline V gene has CDR1 LNHNV and CDR2 YYDKDF (reference sequence).

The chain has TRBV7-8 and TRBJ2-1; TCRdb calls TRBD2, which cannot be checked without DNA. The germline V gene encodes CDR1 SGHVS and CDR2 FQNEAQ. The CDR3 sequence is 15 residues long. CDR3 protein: CASSPTSPLDNEQFF.

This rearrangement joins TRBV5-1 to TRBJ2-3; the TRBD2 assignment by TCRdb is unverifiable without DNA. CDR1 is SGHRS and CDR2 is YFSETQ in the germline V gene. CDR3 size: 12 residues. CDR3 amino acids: CASSPDLNTQYF.

The chain's CDR3 is CASSNGHNEQFF. The V call is TRBV18, the J call TRBJ2-1. The CDR3 covers 12 residues. Germline V lookup: CDR1 KGHSH, CDR2 LQKENI.

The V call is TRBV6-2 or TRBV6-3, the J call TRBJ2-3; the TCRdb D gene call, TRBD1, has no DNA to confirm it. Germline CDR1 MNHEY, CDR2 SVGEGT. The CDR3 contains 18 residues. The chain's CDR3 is CASSESNPLTGYTDTQYF.